Included here is one T cell receptor beta chain sequence, with context. Clones were read by immunoSEQ multiplex PCR, and TCRdb kept only the in-frame ones, dropping some. The sample comprises fewer than 30,000 clones, 70% to 90% of which are singletons, and about a tenth rests with the top ten. Germline CDR1 reads SGHVS; CDR2 reads FNYEAQ. V was clipped by 5 bases and J by 4 bases; unmatched bases: 5. The CDR3 runs to 14 residues. This sample was included in a study of T cells in narcolepsy. V usage is TRBV7-6 and J usage is TRBJ1-2; 9 bases are a match to TRBD1. This sequence originates from a human donor in good health. Material for sequencing was memory (CD45RA-) CD4+ T cells from blood. This chain's CDR3 is CASSPTGGPYGYTF. The CDR3 nucleotides read TGTGCCAGCAGCCCAACAGGGGGCCCCTATGGCTACACCTTC.